This note documents a single TCR beta chain sequence. The sort gate was single viable CD3+CD4+CD8-CD45RO+ cells for memory CD4+ T cells. In the authors' methods: Out-of-frame sequences were removed, leaving about 2.2 million distinct TCRbeta sequences. TCRdb's table, derived via immunoSEQ multiplex PCR, lists solely in-frame clones and lacks some. The DNA was the basis for D and trimming; V, J and clone size are from that table. The sample lists about 80,000 clones; over 80% were seen once. The sample comes from a study of memory CD4+ T cells and cytomegalovirus serostatus. At the level of the study: Healthy Belgian adult donors included several CMV-positive and 24 CMV-negative people.

The CDR3 runs 14 residues. The V end was cut by 0 bases, the J end by 5 bases, with 10 bases between. CDR1 and CDR2 (germline): SGHRS, YFSETQ. The sample taken for sequencing was memory CD4+ T cells from blood. The clonotype was recovered from an adult in good health and CMV-seronegative. This rearrangement joins TRBV5-1 to TRBJ2-3; D is unresolved. CDR3: CASSLEAWRDTQYF. CDR3 coding DNA: TGCGCCAGCAGCTTGGAGGCTTGGAGAGATACGCAGTATTTT.